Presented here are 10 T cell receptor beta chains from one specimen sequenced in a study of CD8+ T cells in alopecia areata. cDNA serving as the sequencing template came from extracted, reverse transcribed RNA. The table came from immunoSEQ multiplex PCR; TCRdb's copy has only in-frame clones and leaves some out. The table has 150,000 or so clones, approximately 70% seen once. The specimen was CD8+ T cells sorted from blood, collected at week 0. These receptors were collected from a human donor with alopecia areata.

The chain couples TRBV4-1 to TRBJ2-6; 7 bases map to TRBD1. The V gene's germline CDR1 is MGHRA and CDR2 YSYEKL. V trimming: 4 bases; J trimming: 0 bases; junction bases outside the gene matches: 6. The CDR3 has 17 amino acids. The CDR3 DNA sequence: TGCGCCAGCAGCCGGGACAGAGTTAACTCTGGGGCCAACGTCCTGACTTTC. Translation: CASSRDRVNSGANVLTF.

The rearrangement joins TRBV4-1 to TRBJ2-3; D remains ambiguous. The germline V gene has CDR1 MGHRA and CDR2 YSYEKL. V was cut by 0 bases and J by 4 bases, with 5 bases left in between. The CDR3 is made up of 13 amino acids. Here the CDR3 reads CASSQDFADTQYF. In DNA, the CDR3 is TGCGCCAGCAGCCAAGATTTTGCAGATACGCAGTATTTT.

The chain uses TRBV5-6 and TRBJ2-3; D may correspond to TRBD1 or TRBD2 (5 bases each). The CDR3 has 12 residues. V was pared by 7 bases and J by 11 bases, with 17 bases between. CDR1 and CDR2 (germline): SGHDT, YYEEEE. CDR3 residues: CASYPQRGVQYF. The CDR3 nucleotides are TGTGCCAGCTACCCTCAGAGGGGAGTGCAGTATTTT.

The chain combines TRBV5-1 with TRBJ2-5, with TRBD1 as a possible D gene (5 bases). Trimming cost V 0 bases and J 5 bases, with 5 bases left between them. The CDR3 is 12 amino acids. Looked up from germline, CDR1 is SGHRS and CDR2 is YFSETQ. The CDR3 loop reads CASSLEGETQYF. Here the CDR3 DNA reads TGCGCCAGCAGCTTGGAGGGGGAGACCCAGTACTTC.

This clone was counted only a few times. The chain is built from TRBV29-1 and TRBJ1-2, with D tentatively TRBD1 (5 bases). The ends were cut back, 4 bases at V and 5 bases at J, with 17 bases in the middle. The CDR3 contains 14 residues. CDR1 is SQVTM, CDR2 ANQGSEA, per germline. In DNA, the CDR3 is TGCAGCGTTGGGGACTCCAGTAAGGGGTATGGCTACACCTTC. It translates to CSVGDSSKGYGYTF.

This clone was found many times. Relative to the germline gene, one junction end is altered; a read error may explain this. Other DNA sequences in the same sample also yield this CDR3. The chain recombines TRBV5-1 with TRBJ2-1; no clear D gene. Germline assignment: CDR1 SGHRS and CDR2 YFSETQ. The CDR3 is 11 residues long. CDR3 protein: CASSDPRSKLF. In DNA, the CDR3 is TGTGCCAGCAGCGACCCGAGAAGCAAGCTCTTC.

The CDR3 nucleotides are TGTGCCAGCAGCGCGGTCCCTGGGAATACGCAGTATTTT. Amino acid sequence: CASSAVPGNTQYF. J is TRBJ2-3 and V is TRBV9, with D uncertain. Trimming pared 3 bases from V and 7 bases from J, leaving 12 bases between. CDR1 is SGDLS and CDR2 is YYNGEE in the germline V gene. The CDR3 spans 13 residues.

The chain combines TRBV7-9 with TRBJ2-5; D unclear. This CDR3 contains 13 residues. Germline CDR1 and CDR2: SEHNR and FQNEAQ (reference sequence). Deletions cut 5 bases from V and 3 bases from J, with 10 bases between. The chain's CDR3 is CASSRRLKETQYF. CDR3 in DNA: TGTGCCAGCAGCAGGCGGCTGAAAGAGACCCAGTACTTC. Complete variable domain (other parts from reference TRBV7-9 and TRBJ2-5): DTGVSQNPRHKITKRGQNVTFRCDPISEHNRLYWYRQTLGQGPEFLTYFQNEAQLEKSRLLSDRFSAERPKGSFSTLEIQRTEQGDSAMYLCASSRRLKETQYFGPGTRLLVL.

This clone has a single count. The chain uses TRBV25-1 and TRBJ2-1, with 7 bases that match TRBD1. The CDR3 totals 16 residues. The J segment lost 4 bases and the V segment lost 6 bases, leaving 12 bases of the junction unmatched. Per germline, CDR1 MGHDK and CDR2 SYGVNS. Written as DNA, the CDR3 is TGTGCCAGCAGGGCTCAGGACAGGCGAACTTACAATGAGCAGTTCTTC. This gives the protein CASRAQDRRTYNEQFF.

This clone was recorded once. As DNA, the CDR3 is TGTGCCAGCAGCGGGAGTGCAGGGGCGGGCTACGAGCAGTACTTC. Protein product: CASSGSAGAGYEQYF. The chain employs TRBV9 and TRBJ2-7; possibly TRBD1 for D (6 bases). V shed 3 bases and J shed 3 bases, with 16 bases lying between them. This CDR3 is built from 15 residues. CDR1 and CDR2 (germline): SGDLS, YYNGEE.